Shown below are 10 T cell receptor beta chains from a single sample sequenced in a study of cytomegalovirus exposure and HLA in healthy donors. Libraries were prepared by immunoSEQ multiplex PCR; TCRdb keeps only in-frame clonotypes and omits some of them. The sample holds around 350,000 clones, just over 85% seen once. The sample was PBMCs. These receptors all stem from a woman aged 18-29 years in good health and CMV-seronegative.

The chain couples TRBV27 to TRBJ2-7; 10 bases fit TRBD2. CDR1 is MNHEY, CDR2 SMNVEV, per germline (reference sequence). The CDR3 has 16 residues. V trimming: 5 bases; J trimming: 6 bases; junction bases outside the gene matches: 13. The CDR3 DNA sequence: TGTGCCAGCAGTAAAAACCGCCTAGCGGGAGACTCCGAGCAGTACTTC. Amino acid sequence: CASSKNRLAGDSEQYF.

The chain carries TRBV11-2 and TRBJ2-3; 13 nucleotides line up with TRBD2. The V segment lost 5 bases and the J segment 2 bases; nucleotides outside the gene matches: 4. CDR1 SGHAT and CDR2 FQNNGV come from the germline V gene. The CDR3 contains 16 residues. CDR3 sequence (DNA): TGTGCCAGCAGCCTACTAGCGGGAGGGCCCACAGATACGCAGTATTTT. It encodes CASSLLAGGPTDTQYF.

The J gene is TRBJ1-2, the V gene TRBV5-6; D not resolved. The ends were cut back, 0 bases at V and 6 bases at J, with 9 bases in the middle. The CDR3 extends over 13 amino acids. Germline lookup yields CDR1 SGHDT and CDR2 YYEEEE. The CDR3 reads CASSLGVNDGYTF. In DNA form, the CDR3 reads TGTGCCAGCAGCTTGGGAGTAAACGATGGCTACACCTTC.

This chain links TRBV30 with TRBJ2-2; 9 nucleotides line up with TRBD2. The CDR3 contains 12 residues. Germline assignment: CDR1 GTSNPN and CDR2 SVGIG (reference sequence). CDR3 sequence reads: CGREGRTGELFF. CDR3 nucleotides: TGTGGGCGGGAGGGCCGAACCGGGGAGCTGTTTTTT. Combining the CDR3 with reference TRBV30 and TRBJ2-2 gives the whole variable domain SQTIHQWPATLVQPVGSPLSLECTVEGTSNPNLYWYRQAAGRGLQLLFYSVGIGQISSEVPQNLSASRPQDRQFILSSKKLLLSDSGFYLCGREGRTGELFFGEGSRLTVL.

The rearrangement uses TRBV6-5 and TRBJ2-7, with 7 positions matching TRBD2. Germline CDR1 and CDR2: MNHEY and SVGAGI. V lost 0 bases to trimming and J lost 5 bases; unmatched junction nucleotides: 4. CDR3 length: 14 residues. The CDR3 reads CASSYSGGRDEQYF. In DNA form, the CDR3 reads TGTGCCAGCAGTTACTCTGGGGGGAGGGACGAGCAGTACTTC.

This sequence joins TRBV5-1 and TRBJ2-7, with TRBD1 as a possible D gene (5 bases). This CDR3 has 11 amino acids. From germline, CDR1 is SGHRS and CDR2 YFSETQ. The germline V and J ends were trimmed by 6 bases and 4 bases, with 8 bases remaining between them. CDR3 nucleotides: TGCGCCAGCACCCAGGGTTACGAGCAGTACTTC. It encodes CASTQGYEQYF.

The count of this clone is one. The V call is TRBV2, the J call TRBJ2-1; TRBD2 agrees at 13 bases. Germline V gene lookup returns CDR1 SNHLY and CDR2 FYNNEI. Unmatched junction bases numbered 9, after V lost 9 bases and J lost 7 bases. The CDR3 totals 15 residues. The CDR3 sequence is CARDPTSGGANEQFF. The DNA of the CDR3 is TGTGCCAGGGACCCTACTAGCGGGGGGGCGAATGAGCAGTTCTTC.

The V and J genes are TRBV7-9 and TRBJ1-1; 7 positions match TRBD1. The CDR3 consists of 13 residues. V shed 6 bases, J shed 5 bases, and the junction held 6 bases outside the gene matches. Germline-derived CDR1 and CDR2 are SEHNR and FQNEAQ (reference sequence). The CDR3, as DNA: TGTGCCAGCAGTTTCCAGGGGGAGACTGAAGCTTTCTTT. It is translated as CASSFQGETEAFF.

This sequence joins TRBV6-6 and TRBJ1-2; D is possibly TRBD1 (6 bases). V was trimmed by 0 bases and J by 5 bases, leaving 16 bases between them. This CDR3 is built from 16 residues. CDR1 MNHNY and CDR2 SVGAGI come from the germline V gene (reference sequence). The CDR3: CASSYSHSSRGYGYTF. The CDR3 coding sequence is TGTGCCAGCAGTTACTCACATAGTAGCAGGGGATATGGCTACACCTTC.

V and J are TRBV28 and TRBJ2-5, with 8 bases aligning to TRBD2. Per germline, CDR1 MDHEN and CDR2 SYDVKM. This CDR3 is built from 16 residues. V lost 3 bases and J lost 5; bases outside the gene matches: 11. The CDR3 spells CASSFSRREDRETQYF. The CDR3, as DNA: TGTGCCAGCAGTTTTTCCCGGCGGGAGGATCGGGAGACCCAGTACTTC.